One T cell receptor beta chain is described in this entry. Its antigen is as yet unknown. Germline CDR1 reads MNHNY; CDR2 reads SVGAGI (reference sequence). This CDR3 region has 16 residues. Trimming took off 2 bases at V and 3 bases at J, with 17 bases between the two ends. An input of about 0.45 to 1 ug of RNA was subjected to reverse transcription using random hexamers. Coverage of TCR beta CDR3 amplification by immunoSEQ multiplex PCR extended to 54 Vbeta and 13 Jbeta. TCRdb independently ran MiXCR on the immunoSEQ multiplex PCR reads; one entry per CDR3 protein. Of about 150,000 distinct CDR3 sequences listed, 80% to 95% are singletons. The data stem from a study of CD8 T cells in Susac syndrome. Study-level findings and limits: As the study acknowledged, the number of individuals who were part of its TCR sequencing and HLA analysis was relatively small.

Sequencing of TCR beta, carried out with a high-throughput approach, was applied to CD8+ and CD4+ T cells from the blood. The study used treatment-naive patients who had stable or active relapsing-remitting disease as multiple sclerosis controls. Sequencing input: CD4+ T cells from PBMCs. This clonotype was sampled from a human donor with multiple sclerosis. The rearrangement links TRBV6-6 to TRBJ2-7; D is perhaps TRBD2 (7 bases). This CDR3 reads CASSYPGRQGRYEQYF. In nucleotides, the CDR3 is TGTGCCAGCAGTTACCCCGGGAGGCAGGGGCGCTACGAGCAGTACTTC.